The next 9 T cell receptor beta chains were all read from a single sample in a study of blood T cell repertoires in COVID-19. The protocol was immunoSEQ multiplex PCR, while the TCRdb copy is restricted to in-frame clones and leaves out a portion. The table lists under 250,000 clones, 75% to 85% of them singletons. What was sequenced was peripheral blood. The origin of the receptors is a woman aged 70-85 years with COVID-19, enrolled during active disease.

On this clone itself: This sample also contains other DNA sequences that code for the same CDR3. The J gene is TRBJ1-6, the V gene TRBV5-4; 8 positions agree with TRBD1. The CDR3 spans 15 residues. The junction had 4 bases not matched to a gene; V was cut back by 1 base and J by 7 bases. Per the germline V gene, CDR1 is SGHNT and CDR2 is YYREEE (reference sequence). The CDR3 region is CASSLPGQGNSPLHF. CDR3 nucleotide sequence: TGTGCCAGCAGCTTGCCCGGACAGGGAAATTCACCCCTCCACTTT.

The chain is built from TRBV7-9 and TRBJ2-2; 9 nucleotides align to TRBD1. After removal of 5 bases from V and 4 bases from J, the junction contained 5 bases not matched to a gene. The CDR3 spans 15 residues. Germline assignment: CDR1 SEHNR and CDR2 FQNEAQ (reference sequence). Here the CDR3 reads CASSPRQGGTGELFF. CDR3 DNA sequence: TGTGCCAGCAGCCCCCGACAGGGGGGCACCGGGGAGCTGTTTTTT. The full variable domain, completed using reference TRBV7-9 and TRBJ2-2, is DTGVSQNPRHKITKRGQNVTFRCDPISEHNRLYWYRQTLGQGPEFLTYFQNEAQLEKSRLLSDRFSAERPKGSFSTLEIQRTEQGDSAMYLCASSPRQGGTGELFFGEGSRLTVL.

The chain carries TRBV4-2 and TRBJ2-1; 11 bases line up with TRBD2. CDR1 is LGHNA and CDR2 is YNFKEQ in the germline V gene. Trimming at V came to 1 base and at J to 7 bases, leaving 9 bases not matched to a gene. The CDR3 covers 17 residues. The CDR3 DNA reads TGTGCCAGCAGCCAAGTAACTAGCGGGAGAGGTGGGAATGAGCAGTTCTTC. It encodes CASSQVTSGRGGNEQFF.

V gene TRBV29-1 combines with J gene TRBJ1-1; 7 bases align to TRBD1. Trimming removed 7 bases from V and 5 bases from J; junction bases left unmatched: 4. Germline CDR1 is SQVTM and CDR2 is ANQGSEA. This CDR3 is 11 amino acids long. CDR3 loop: CSGQGMTEAFF. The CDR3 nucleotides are TGCAGCGGACAGGGAATGACTGAAGCTTTCTTT.

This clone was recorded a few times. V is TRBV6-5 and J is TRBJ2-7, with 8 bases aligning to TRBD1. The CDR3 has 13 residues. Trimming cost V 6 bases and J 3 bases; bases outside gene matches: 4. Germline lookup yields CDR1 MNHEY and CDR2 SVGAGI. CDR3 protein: CASSRDRIYEQYF. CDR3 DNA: TGTGCCAGCAGCCGGGACAGGATCTACGAGCAGTACTTC.

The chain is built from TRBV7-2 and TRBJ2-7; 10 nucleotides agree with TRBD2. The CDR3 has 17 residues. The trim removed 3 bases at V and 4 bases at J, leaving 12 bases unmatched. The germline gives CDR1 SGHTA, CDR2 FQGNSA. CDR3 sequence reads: CASSFQGLAGDPYEQYF. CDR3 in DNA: TGTGCCAGCAGCTTTCAGGGGCTAGCGGGAGATCCTTACGAGCAGTACTTC.

The CDR3, as DNA: TGTGCCAGTAAGAGTCACACAGATACGCAGTATTTT. Protein sequence: CASKSHTDTQYF. V and J are TRBV19 and TRBJ2-3, with D unclear. The V end lost 7 bases, the J end lost 2 bases, and 7 bases lay between the germline ends. Germline V gene data show CDR1 as LNHDA and CDR2 as SQIVND (reference sequence). This CDR3 region has 12 residues.

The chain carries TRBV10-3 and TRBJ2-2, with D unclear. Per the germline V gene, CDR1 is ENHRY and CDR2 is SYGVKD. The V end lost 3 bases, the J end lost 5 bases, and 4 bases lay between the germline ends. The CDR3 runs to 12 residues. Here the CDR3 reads CAISEITGELFF. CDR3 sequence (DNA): TGTGCCATCAGTGAAATAACCGGGGAGCTGTTTTTT.

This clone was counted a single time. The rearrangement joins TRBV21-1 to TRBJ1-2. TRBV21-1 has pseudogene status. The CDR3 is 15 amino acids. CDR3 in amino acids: CASSFFGGSNYGYTF. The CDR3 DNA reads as TGTGCCAGCAGTTTTTTTGGGGGGTCTAACTATGGCTACACCTTC.